This T cell receptor (beta chain) derives from a study of cytomegalovirus exposure and HLA in healthy donors. Measured with immunoSEQ multiplex PCR; TCRdb has only the in-frame clones, and not every one. This sample has fewer than 250,000 clones, with about 84% found just once. The CDR3 runs 16 residues. The V gene's germline CDR1 is SEHNR and CDR2 FQNEAQ (reference sequence). Germline trimming cut 5 bases from V and 5 bases from J; bases unmatched to any gene: 12. Sequenced sample: PBMCs. The receptor comes from a woman aged 18-30 years in good health and CMV-seronegative. The V and J genes are TRBV7-9 and TRBJ2-1; 7 nucleotides line up with TRBD2. In DNA, the CDR3 is TGTGCCAGCAGCCCGGCTAGATTGGGACTACACAATGAGCAGTTCTTC. Translating it yields CASSPARLGLHNEQFF.